These T cell receptor beta chains were read from a single sample in a study of CD8 T cells in ankylosing spondylitis. MiXCR was run by TCRdb on the 5' RACE reads, yielding one entry per CDR3 protein. The sample holds hundreds of thousands of distinct CDR3 sequences, roughly 20% seen once. The sequencing input was blood, either unsorted or a sorted T cell fraction (not recorded which). All receptors derive from a male donor with ankylosing spondylitis or in good health (not recorded which). Each CDR3 is given with its conserved first and last residue. D genes are given only for firm matches. Size is omitted from some rows. Given values are once, few, many or a class for expanded clones.

>TRBD1|-|TRBJ2-7|TRBV3-1
CASSDPGQGITYEQYF
TGTGCCAGCAGCGACCCCGGACAGGGTATAACCTACGAGCAGTACTTC
>TRBD1|-|TRBJ1-5|TRBV12-3/TRBV12-4
CASTQGQGKEPQHF
TGTGCCAGCACCCAGGGACAGGGAAAGGAGCCCCAGCATTTT
>TRBD2|few|TRBJ2-2|TRBV12-3/TRBV12-4
CASSSPGGGWAGELFF
TGTGCCAGCAGTTCCCCGGGAGGGGGTTGGGCCGGGGAGCTGTTTTTT
>-|once|TRBJ2-1|TRBV10-3
CAISGGLVFGEQFF
TGTGCCATCAGTGGGGGCCTAGTTTTCGGTGAGCAGTTCTTC
>-|few|TRBJ2-1|TRBV30
CAWSVRGSAYNEQFF
TGTGCCTGGAGTGTTCGAGGTTCCGCCTACAATGAGCAGTTCTTC
>-|-|TRBJ2-2|TRBV3-1
CASSHREGTGELFF
TGTGCCAGCAGCCACAGGGAAGGCACCGGGGAGCTGTTTTTT
>-|-|TRBJ2-1|TRBV6-5
CASSYSEDTSSYNEQFF
TGTGCCAGCAGTTACTCGGAAGACACGAGCTCCTACAATGAGCAGTTCTTC
>-|-|TRBJ1-4|TRBV12-3/TRBV12-4
CASTPSRDNVEKLFF
TGTGCCAGCACCCCCTCACGGGACAACGTTGAAAAACTGTTTTTT
>-|-|TRBJ1-5|TRBV25-1
CASSEYSSGQPQHF
TGTGCCAGCAGTGAATATTCCTCCGGTCAGCCCCAGCATTTT
>-|few|TRBJ2-7|TRBV13
CASGSPSYEQYF
TGTGCCAGCGGGAGTCCATCCTACGAGCAGTACTTC
>-|many|TRBJ1-3|TRBV4-1
CASSQEGGVGNTIYF
TGCGCCAGCAGCCAAGAAGGGGGGGTCGGAAACACCATATATTTT
>-|few|TRBJ2-1|TRBV18
CASSRRGTYNEQFF
TGTGCCAGCTCAAGGCGGGGTACCTACAATGAGCAGTTCTTC
>-|few|TRBJ2-1|TRBV20-1
CSANRNPYNEQFF
TGCAGTGCTAACAGAAACCCCTACAATGAGCAGTTCTTC
>TRBD1|-|TRBJ2-3|TRBV7-8
CASSSRDRGADTQYF
TGTGCCAGCAGCTCACGGGACAGGGGGGCAGATACGCAGTATTTT
>-|-|TRBJ1-2|TRBV7-9
CASSLIGDGYTF
TGTGCCAGCAGCTTAATAGGGGATGGCTACACCTTC
>TRBD2|few|TRBJ2-7|TRBV4-1
CASSPTGTSGGAFEQYF
TGCGCCAGCAGCCCCACCGGGACTAGCGGGGGGGCCTTCGAGCAGTACTTC
>-|-|TRBJ2-2|TRBV9
CASSSGGGNTGELFF
TGTGCCAGCAGCTCCGGAGGGGGTAACACCGGGGAGCTGTTTTTT
>-|-|TRBJ2-5|TRBV20-1
CSARGWGETQYF
TGCAGTGCTAGAGGTTGGGGGGAGACCCAGTACTTC
>-|-|TRBJ1-5|TRBV20-1
CSAKGKISNQPQHF
TGCAGTGCCAAGGGGAAAATTAGCAATCAGCCCCAGCATTTT
>TRBD2|-|TRBJ2-4|TRBV20-1
CSATPGPLAGGSAKNIQYF
TGCAGTGCTACCCCCGGCCCCCTAGCGGGGGGGTCAGCCAAAAACATTCAGTACTTC
>TRBD1|-|TRBJ2-2|TRBV12-3/TRBV12-4
CASTPPTGQGHTGELFF
TGTGCCAGCACCCCCCCGACAGGGCAGGGGCACACCGGGGAGCTGTTTTTT
>-|few|TRBJ1-1|TRBV30
CAWNVLNTEAFF
TGTGCCTGGAATGTTCTGAACACTGAAGCTTTCTTT
>TRBD2|few|TRBJ2-3|TRBV2
CASIKGASGRTDTQYF
TGTGCCTCGATAAAAGGGGCTAGCGGTCGCACAGATACGCAGTATTTT
>-|few|TRBJ1-5|TRBV12-3/TRBV12-4
CASSISSNQPQHF
TGTGCCAGCAGCATCAGTAGCAATCAGCCCCAGCATTTT
>-|few|TRBJ2-1|TRBV5-5
CASRPAGIDNEQFF
TGTGCCAGCAGGCCGGCGGGGATTGACAATGAGCAGTTCTTC
>TRBD1|-|TRBJ2-7|TRBV3-1
CASSPHRDSRYEQYF
TGTGCCAGCAGCCCTCACCGGGACAGCCGCTACGAGCAGTACTTC
>-|-|TRBJ2-5|TRBV5-1
CATAPWNQETQYF
TGCGCCACGGCACCCTGGAACCAAGAGACCCAGTACTTC
>TRBD1|few|TRBJ2-7|TRBV27
CASSMSRTGPINRQYF
TGTGCCAGCAGTATGTCAAGGACAGGCCCCATCAATCGGCAGTACTTC
>-|few|TRBJ1-5|TRBV6-6
CASSTTGAQPQHF
TGTGCCAGCAGTACCACGGGAGCTCAGCCCCAGCATTTT
>-|many|TRBJ2-2|TRBV12-3/TRBV12-4
CASSLGGNTGELFF
TGTGCCAGCAGCCTCGGGGGGAACACCGGGGAGCTGTTTTTT
>TRBD1|-|TRBJ2-5|TRBV5-1
CASSLGQGVQETQYF
TGCGCCAGCAGCTTGGGCCAGGGGGTTCAAGAGACCCAGTACTTC
>-|-|TRBJ1-5|TRBV20-1
CSAPRDGGWDSNQPQHF
TGCAGTGCCCCGCGGGATGGGGGCTGGGATAGCAATCAGCCCCAGCATTTT
>-|-|TRBJ2-1|TRBV4-1
CASSQDRYEDNEQFF
TGCGCCAGCAGCCAAGACAGGTACGAAGACAATGAGCAGTTCTTC
>-|many|TRBJ2-7|TRBV5-5
CASSFGTPTYEQYF
TGTGCCAGCAGCTTCGGGACACCCACCTACGAGCAGTACTTC
>TRBD2|-|TRBJ2-1|TRBV20-1
CSARDLAGGLDEQFF
TGCAGTGCTAGAGACCTAGCGGGGGGTCTTGATGAGCAGTTCTTC
>-|many|TRBJ2-5|TRBV18
CASSSNGQPKETQYF
TGTGCCAGCTCCTCGAATGGACAGCCCAAAGAGACCCAGTACTTC
>-|few|TRBJ1-2|TRBV6-1
CASSETGPFYGYTF
TGTGCCAGCAGTGAAACAGGGCCCTTCTATGGCTACACCTTC
>-|-|TRBJ2-1|TRBV3-1
CASSQGFGEGGVSSSYNEQFF
TGTGCCAGCAGCCAAGGTTTCGGTGAGGGGGGTGTTTCGAGCTCCTACAATGAGCAGTTCTTC
>TRBD1|few|TRBJ1-1|TRBV4-1
CASSPGQNMNTEAFF
TGCGCCAGCAGCCCGGGACAGAACATGAACACTGAAGCTTTCTTT
>-|-|TRBJ1-5|TRBV5-6
CASSAKGDAHSNQPQHF
TGTGCCAGCAGCGCCAAGGGGGACGCGCATAGCAATCAGCCCCAGCATTTT
>-|-|TRBJ2-2|TRBV4-1
CASSQEGRGTGELFF
TGCGCCAGCAGCCAAGAGGGCAGGGGAACCGGGGAGCTGTTTTTT
>-|once|TRBJ2-5|TRBV29-1
CSASTEQETQYF
TGCAGCGCCTCGACAGAGCAAGAGACCCAGTACTTC
>TRBD1|few|TRBJ2-5|TRBV6-1
CASSGGQGETQYF
TGTGCCAGCAGTGGGGGACAGGGGGAGACCCAGTACTTC
>-|-|TRBJ2-3|TRBV11-3
CASSSSAPDTQYF
TGTGCCAGCAGCTCCTCCGCACCAGATACGCAGTATTTT
>TRBD1|few|TRBJ2-2|TRBV12-3/TRBV12-4
CATRSRDSFAGELFF
TGTGCCACACGATCACGGGACAGTTTTGCCGGGGAGCTGTTTTTT
>TRBD1|few|TRBJ2-2|TRBV29-1
CSVVGTGVSNTGELFF
TGCAGCGTTGTAGGGACAGGGGTTAGTAACACCGGGGAGCTGTTTTTT
>-|few|TRBJ1-2|TRBV2
CASIGQPGYTF
TGTGCCAGCATTGGGCAGCCTGGCTACACCTTC
>-|-|TRBJ1-5|TRBV12-3/TRBV12-4
CASRQPGRDQPQHF
TGTGCCAGCAGACAACCGGGGAGAGATCAGCCCCAGCATTTT
>TRBD2|-|TRBJ2-7|TRBV7-8
CASSLTSGGGHYEQYF
TGTGCCAGCAGCTTAACTAGCGGGGGCGGGCACTACGAGCAGTACTTC
>-|few|TRBJ1-1|TRBV14
CASSQDRINTEAFF
TGTGCCAGCAGCCAAGACCGAATTAACACTGAAGCTTTCTTT
>-|-|TRBJ2-7|TRBV4-1
CASSQSPHSHDYEQYF
TGCGCCAGCAGCCAATCCCCCCACAGCCACGACTACGAGCAGTACTTC
>TRBD2|few|TRBJ2-3|TRBV28
CASSSPVLAGDTDTQYF
TGTGCCAGCAGTTCCCCCGTGCTAGCGGGGGACACAGATACGCAGTATTTT